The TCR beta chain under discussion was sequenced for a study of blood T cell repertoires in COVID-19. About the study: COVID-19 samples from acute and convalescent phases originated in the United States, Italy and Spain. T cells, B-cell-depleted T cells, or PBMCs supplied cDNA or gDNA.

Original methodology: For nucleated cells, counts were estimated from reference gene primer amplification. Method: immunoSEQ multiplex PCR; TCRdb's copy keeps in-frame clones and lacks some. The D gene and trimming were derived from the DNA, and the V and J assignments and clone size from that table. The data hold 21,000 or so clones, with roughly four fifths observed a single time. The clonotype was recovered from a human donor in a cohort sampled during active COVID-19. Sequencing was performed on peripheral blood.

CDR3 sequence (DNA): TGCGCCAGCAGCGTACGGGACATCTCCTACGAGCAGTACTTC. Its protein is CASSVRDISYEQYF. The chain uses TRBV5-1 and TRBJ2-7; a possible D gene is TRBD1 (6 bases). Germline lookup yields CDR1 SGHRS and CDR2 YFSETQ. V was cut by 4 bases and J by 0 bases, with 11 bases left in between. The CDR3 runs 14 residues.